This T cell receptor (beta chain) was observed in a study of blood T cell repertoires in COVID-19. The sample holds one count of this clone. The table came from immunoSEQ multiplex PCR; TCRdb's copy has only in-frame clones and leaves some out. The sample includes 160,000 or so clones, approximately 79% of them seen just once. Trimming removed 8 bases from V and 4 bases from J, with 14 bases in between. The germline gives CDR1 MDHEN, CDR2 SYDVKM. This CDR3 spans 13 amino acids. The V call is TRBV28, the J call TRBJ1-1, with D possibly TRBD1 on 6 matching bases. Sequenced input: peripheral blood. The sequence was obtained from a woman over 75 with acute or convalescent COVID-19. DNA of the CDR3: TGTGCCAGCCGTGGGGGAGGGGGCACTGAAGCTTTCTTT. Translating gives CASRGGGGTEAFF.